Below are 13 T cell receptor beta chains sequenced from a single sample in a study of CD8 T cells in ankylosing spondylitis. TCRdb redid the calling of the 5' RACE reads with MiXCR, one entry per CDR3 protein. The data show about 240,000 distinct CDR3 sequences, about 9.1% seen once. The specimen was blood, either unsorted or a sorted T cell fraction (not recorded which). All receptors come from a male donor with ankylosing spondylitis or in good health (not recorded which).

This clonotype was observed a handful of times. J is TRBJ1-2 and V is TRBV5-1, with D unresolved. Germline lookup yields CDR1 SGHRS and CDR2 YFSETQ. V lost 0 bases to trimming and J lost 1 base, with 7 bases between them. The CDR3 spans 14 residues. CDR3 nucleotide sequence: TGCGCCAGCAGCTTGGAGGGAGGTAACTATGGCTACACCTTC. Amino acids: CASSLEGGNYGYTF.

This clonotype appeared many times. V usage is TRBV20-1 and J usage is TRBJ1-2; possibly TRBD1 for D (5 bases). Trimming pared 0 bases from V and 1 base from J, leaving 12 bases between. The germline V gene has CDR1 DFQATT and CDR2 SNEGSKA (reference sequence). The CDR3 loop spans 15 amino acids. The CDR3 sequence is CSARELGHRNYGYTF. The DNA of the CDR3 is TGCAGTGCTAGAGAGCTAGGACACCGTAACTATGGCTACACCTTC.

This clonotype was found many times. The chain links TRBV29-1 to TRBJ2-7, with 9 bases aligning to TRBD1. The J segment lost 3 bases and the V segment lost 7 bases, leaving 4 bases of the junction unmatched. CDR3 length: 12 residues. The germline V gene encodes CDR1 SQVTM and CDR2 ANQGSEA. CDR3 nucleotide sequence: TGCAGCGGACAGGGGGGAAGCTACGAGCAGTACTTC. Protein: CSGQGGSYEQYF.

The chain uses TRBV4-1 and TRBJ2-1; possibly TRBD1 or TRBD2 for D (5 bases each). The CDR3 loop spans 15 amino acids. Germline V gene data show CDR1 as MGHRA and CDR2 as YSYEKL. The germline V and J ends were trimmed by 3 bases and 4 bases, with 13 bases remaining between them. The CDR3 DNA follows: TGCGCCAGCAGCCAGGGACCAGGGCCGTACAATGAGCAGTTCTTC. The encoded protein is CASSQGPGPYNEQFF.

This clonotype came up many times. The V gene is TRBV5-1, the J gene TRBJ2-3, with D hard to call. Germline-derived CDR1 and CDR2 are SGHRS and YFSETQ. This CDR3 has 15 amino acids. Trimming shortened V by 6 bases and J by 5 bases, and 19 bases separated the two germline ends. The CDR3 DNA reads as TGCGCCAGCATCCCTTACGGCAACACGGGAGATACGCAGTATTTT. This gives the protein CASIPYGNTGDTQYF.

This clonotype has at least ten counts. The chain couples TRBV12-3 or TRBV12-4 to TRBJ1-1; the match to TRBD1 covers 9 bases. V dropped 3 bases and J dropped 5; count of bases not matched to a gene: 16. CDR3 size: 18 residues. CDR3 bases: TGTGCCAGCAGTTTTGGGAGCAGGAGGGGACAGGGTCATACTGAAGCTTTCTTT. Translation gives CASSFGSRRGQGHTEAFF.

This clonotype was seen only a few times. V is TRBV7-2 and J is TRBJ2-3; no reliable D call. Germline CDR1 and CDR2: SGHTA and FQGNSA. There are 14 residues in the CDR3. V was cut by 1 base and J by 12 bases, with 17 bases left in between. The CDR3 spells CASSLGGESRNQYF. The CDR3 DNA reads TGTGCCAGCAGCTTAGGTGGGGAATCCCGGAATCAGTATTTT.

This clonotype was detected ten times or more. The genes are TRBV20-1 and TRBJ2-3, with 7 bases lining up with TRBD2. Germline values: CDR1 DFQATT, CDR2 SNEGSKA (reference sequence). The trim removed 0 bases at V and 3 bases at J, leaving 6 bases unmatched. The CDR3 sequence is 15 residues long. The CDR3 is CSARDLSGVTDTQYF. In nucleotides, the CDR3 is TGCAGTGCTAGAGATTTGAGCGGGGTAACAGATACGCAGTATTTT.

The table lists this clonotype with many counts. This chain links TRBV25-1 with TRBJ2-3; unclear D gene. This CDR3 spans 15 amino acids. Trimming cost V 3 bases and J 2 bases, with 12 bases left between them. CDR1 and CDR2 (germline): MGHDK, SYGVNS. For the CDR3, the DNA is TGTGCCAGCAGTGATAGTTGGCTTATCACAGATACGCAGTATTTT. Translation gives CASSDSWLITDTQYF.

This clonotype has just a few counts. The chain couples TRBV15 to TRBJ2-4; weak D call: TRBD2 (6 bases). The germline V gene encodes CDR1 LNHNV and CDR2 YYDKDF (reference sequence). The CDR3 has 16 amino acids. V was pared by 5 bases and J by 9 bases, with 23 bases between. The CDR3 sequence is CATSSGEDFSQRIQYF. CDR3 in DNA: TGTGCCACCAGCTCGGGGGAGGACTTCTCCCAACGCATTCAGTACTTC.

This clonotype showed up many times. This chain connects TRBV5-1 to TRBJ1-4, with a possible D match to TRBD1 (6 bases). Trimming took off 4 bases at V and 6 bases at J, with 13 bases between the two ends. The CDR3 spans 14 residues. Germline V gene lookup returns CDR1 SGHRS and CDR2 YFSETQ. The CDR3 nucleotides are TGCGCCAGCAGCATACAGGGATCGGATGAAAAACTGTTTTTT. Protein product: CASSIQGSDEKLFF. Full variable domain (remainder filled in from reference TRBV5-1 and TRBJ1-4): KAGVTQTPRYLIKTRGQQVTLSCSPISGHRSVSWYQQTPGQGLQFLFEYFSETQRNKGNFPGRFSGRQFSNSRSEMNVSTLELGDSALYLCASSIQGSDEKLFFGSGTQLSVL.

This clonotype came up many times. The chain couples TRBV21-1 to TRBJ2-5; TRBD2 is the table's D call and was not checked against the DNA. TRBV21-1 has pseudogene status. The CDR3 contains 15 residues. CDR3 sequence reads: CASKNPGTSQETQYF. Written as DNA, the CDR3 is TGTGCCAGCAAAAATCCGGGGACTAGCCAAGAGACCCAGTACTTC.

Comments on this clonotype: Here the CDR3 omits its conserved ending phenylalanine or tryptophan, so a read error is the likely source. This chain uses TRBV20-1 with TRBJ2-3; 14 bases fit TRBD2. Germline CDR1 is DFQATT and CDR2 is SNEGSKA (reference sequence). V gave up 1 base and J gave up 3 bases; unmatched junction bases: 9. The CDR3 is 18 residues long. The CDR3, as DNA: TGCAGTGCTAGAGTTGGGAATCGACTAGCGGGAGGGACAGATACGCAGTATTCT. Translated, it gives CSARVGNRLAGGTDTQYS.